Shown below are 5 T cell receptor beta chains from a single sample sequenced in a study of blood T cell repertoires in COVID-19. Only in-frame clones appear in the TCRdb table, and some are missing; sequencing was by immunoSEQ multiplex PCR. Among around 380,000 clones, 81% were seen once, and the ten largest hold more than 0.85%. Sample: peripheral blood. These receptors came from a human donor with acute or convalescent COVID-19. The donor label of this sample is uncertain.

This clone was recorded a few times. The CDR3 bases are TGCGCCAGCAGCCAAGTTAGTTTTTCCCCTCTGAACATTCAGTACTTC. It specifies CASSQVSFSPLNIQYF. This chain uses TRBV4-1 with TRBJ2-4; D is undetermined. V was shortened by 1 base and J by 7 bases, with 17 bases between the two germline ends. The CDR3 has 16 residues. In germline, CDR1 is MGHRA, CDR2 YSYEKL.

The J gene is TRBJ2-5, the V gene TRBV5-5; D gene ambiguous. CDR1 and CDR2 (germline): SGHKS, YYEKEE (reference sequence). CDR3 length: 11 amino acids. Between the trimmed V and J ends, which lost 2 bases and 5 bases, there was a span of 4 bases. CDR3 protein: CASSFAETQYF. The CDR3 nucleotides read TGTGCCAGCAGCTTTGCGGAGACCCAGTACTTC.

The V call is TRBV30, the J call TRBJ1-2, with D perhaps TRBD1 (5 bases). V was clipped by 4 bases and J by 6 bases, with 15 bases between them. CDR3 length: 13 amino acids. The germline CDR1 and CDR2 sequences are GTSNPN and SVGIG (reference sequence). Here the CDR3 reads CAWTSSVGDGYTF. For the CDR3, the DNA is TGTGCCTGGACTTCGTCGGTAGGGGATGGCTACACCTTC.

This chain joins TRBV18 and TRBJ1-1, with a possible D match to TRBD1 (5 bases). The CDR3 loop spans 15 amino acids. The germline V gene encodes CDR1 KGHSH and CDR2 LQKENI. V was clipped by 2 bases and J by 1 base, with 11 bases between them. CDR3 in DNA: TGTGCCAGCTCACCAAAACACGGGGGGAACACTGAAGCTTTCTTT. Protein product: CASSPKHGGNTEAFF.

V gene TRBV3-1 (or the pseudogene TRBV3-2) combines with J gene TRBJ2-4, with D possibly TRBD2 on 6 matching bases. Trimming took off 0 bases at V and 1 base at J, with 16 bases between the two ends. The CDR3 sequence is 18 residues long. Germline assignment: CDR1 LGHDT and CDR2 YNNKEL (reference sequence). The CDR3 sequence: CASSQEGSSGVAKNIQYF. CDR3 bases: TGTGCCAGCAGCCAAGAAGGGTCGTCGGGGGTCGCCAAAAACATTCAGTACTTC.